Below are 4 T cell receptor beta chains sequenced from a single sample in a study of technical replicates of blood from four donors. Clones were sequenced by immunoSEQ multiplex PCR, and TCRdb holds only the in-frame ones, with some missing. The sample lists roughly 79,000 clones; roughly four fifths were seen once. Sequencing input: PBMCs. Receptors originate from a human donor in good health. Some clones in this sample may be carry-over from other donors' samples.

In this sample, this clone turned up a few times. This chain links TRBV30 with TRBJ2-3; D is perhaps TRBD1 (6 bases). Looked up from germline, CDR1 is GTSNPN and CDR2 is SVGIG (reference sequence). The germline V and J ends were trimmed by 4 bases and 2 bases, with 13 bases remaining between them. The CDR3 has 14 amino acids. CDR3 coding DNA: TGTGCCTGGAAAAGAGGGGGACACACAGATACGCAGTATTTT. Protein: CAWKRGGHTDTQYF.

The chain uses TRBV2 and TRBJ2-7; 9 bases fit TRBD1. The germline V gene encodes CDR1 SNHLY and CDR2 FYNNEI. Trimming took 2 bases from V and 1 from J; bases not matched to a gene: 3. The CDR3 is 15 amino acids. CDR3 in DNA: TGTGCCAGCAGTGAAATAGGGACAGGGTCCTACGAGCAGTACTTC. This gives the protein CASSEIGTGSYEQYF.

The chain is built from TRBV5-4 and TRBJ2-3; 10 bases are shared with TRBD2. Germline loops: CDR1 SGHNT, CDR2 YYREEE (reference sequence). The CDR3 sequence is 16 residues long. V lost 4 bases, J lost 5 bases, and 10 bases stayed unmatched. The CDR3 sequence is CASSTRAGGPGDTQYF. CDR3 nucleotide sequence: TGTGCCAGCAGCACCCGAGCGGGGGGGCCGGGAGATACGCAGTATTTT.

In this sample, this clone turned up once. The rearrangement uses TRBV4-1 and TRBJ2-7; maybe TRBD2 (6 bases). The CDR3 consists of 14 residues. V lost 5 bases, J lost 0 bases, and 11 bases lay in between. CDR1 MGHRA and CDR2 YSYEKL come from the germline V gene. The CDR3 sequence is CASSGGLSSYEQYF. The CDR3 DNA follows: TGCGCCAGCAGCGGGGGACTGTCCTCCTACGAGCAGTACTTC.